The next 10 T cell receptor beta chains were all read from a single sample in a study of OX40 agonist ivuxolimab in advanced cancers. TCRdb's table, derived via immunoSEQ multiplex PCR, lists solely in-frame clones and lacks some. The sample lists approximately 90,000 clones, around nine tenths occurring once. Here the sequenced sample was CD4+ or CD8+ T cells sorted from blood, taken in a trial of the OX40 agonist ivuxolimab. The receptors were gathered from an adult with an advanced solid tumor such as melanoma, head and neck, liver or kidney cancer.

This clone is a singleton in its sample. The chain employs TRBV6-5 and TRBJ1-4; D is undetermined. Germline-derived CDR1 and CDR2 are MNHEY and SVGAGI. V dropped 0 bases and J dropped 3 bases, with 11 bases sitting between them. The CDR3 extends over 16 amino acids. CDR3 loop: CASSYSFLQANEKLFF. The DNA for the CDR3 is TGTGCCAGCAGTTACTCGTTCCTTCAGGCTAATGAAAAACTGTTTTTT.

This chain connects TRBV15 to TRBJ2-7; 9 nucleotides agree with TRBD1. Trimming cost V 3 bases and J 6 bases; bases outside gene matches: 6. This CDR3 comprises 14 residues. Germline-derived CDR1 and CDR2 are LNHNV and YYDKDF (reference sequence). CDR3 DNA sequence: TGTGCCACCAGCAGCGGGACAGGGTTTGTCGAGCAGTACTTC. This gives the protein CATSSGTGFVEQYF.

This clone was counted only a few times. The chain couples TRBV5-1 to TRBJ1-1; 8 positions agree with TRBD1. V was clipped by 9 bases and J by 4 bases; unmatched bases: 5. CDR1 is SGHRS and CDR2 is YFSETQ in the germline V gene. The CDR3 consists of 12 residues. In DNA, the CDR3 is TGCGCCACTAGTACAGGGGGCACTGAAGCTTTCTTT. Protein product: CATSTGGTEAFF.

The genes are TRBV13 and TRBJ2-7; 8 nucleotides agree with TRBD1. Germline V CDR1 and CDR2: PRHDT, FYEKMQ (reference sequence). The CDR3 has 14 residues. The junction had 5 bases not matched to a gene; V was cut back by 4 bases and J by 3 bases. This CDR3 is CASSSTDRGYEQYF. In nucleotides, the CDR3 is TGTGCCAGCAGCTCCACCGACAGGGGCTACGAGCAGTACTTC.

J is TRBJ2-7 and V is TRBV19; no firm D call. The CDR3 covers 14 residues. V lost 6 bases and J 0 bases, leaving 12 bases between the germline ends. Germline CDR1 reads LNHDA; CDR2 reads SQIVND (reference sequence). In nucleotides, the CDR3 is TGTGCCAGTAGGGAATCCGGGTCCTCCTACGAGCAGTACTTC. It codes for CASRESGSSYEQYF.

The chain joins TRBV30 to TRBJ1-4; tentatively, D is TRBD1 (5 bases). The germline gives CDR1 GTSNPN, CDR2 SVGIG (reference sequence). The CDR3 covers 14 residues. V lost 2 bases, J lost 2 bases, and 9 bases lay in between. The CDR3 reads CAWSSRVTNEKLFF. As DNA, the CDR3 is TGTGCCTGGAGTTCCAGGGTTACTAATGAAAAACTGTTTTTT.

The CDR3, as DNA: TGTGCCATCGGGGGGAATCAGCCCCAGCATTTT. Residues: CAIGGNQPQHF. The gene calls are TRBV2 and TRBJ1-5, with D perhaps TRBD1 (5 bases). Per germline, CDR1 SNHLY and CDR2 FYNNEI. This CDR3 region has 11 residues. Trimming removed 10 bases from V and 4 bases from J, with 8 bases in between.

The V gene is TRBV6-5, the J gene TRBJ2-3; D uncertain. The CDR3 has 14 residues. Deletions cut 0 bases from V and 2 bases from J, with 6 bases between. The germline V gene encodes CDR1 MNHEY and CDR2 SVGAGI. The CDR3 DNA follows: TGTGCCAGCAGTTACTCGTTAATCACAGATACGCAGTATTTT. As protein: CASSYSLITDTQYF.

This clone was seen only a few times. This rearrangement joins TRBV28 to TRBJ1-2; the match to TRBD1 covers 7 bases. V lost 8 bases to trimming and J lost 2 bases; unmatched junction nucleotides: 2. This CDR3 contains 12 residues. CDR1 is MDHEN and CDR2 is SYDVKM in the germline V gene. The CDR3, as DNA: TGTGCCAGCCTGGGACAGAACTATGGCTACACCTTC. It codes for CASLGQNYGYTF.

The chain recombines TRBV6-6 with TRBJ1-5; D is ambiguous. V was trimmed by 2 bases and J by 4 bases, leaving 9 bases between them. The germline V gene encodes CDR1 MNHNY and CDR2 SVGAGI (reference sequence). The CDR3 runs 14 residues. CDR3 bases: TGTGCCAGCAGTTACGGCAGGAATAATCAGCCCCAGCATTTT. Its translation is CASSYGRNNQPQHF.